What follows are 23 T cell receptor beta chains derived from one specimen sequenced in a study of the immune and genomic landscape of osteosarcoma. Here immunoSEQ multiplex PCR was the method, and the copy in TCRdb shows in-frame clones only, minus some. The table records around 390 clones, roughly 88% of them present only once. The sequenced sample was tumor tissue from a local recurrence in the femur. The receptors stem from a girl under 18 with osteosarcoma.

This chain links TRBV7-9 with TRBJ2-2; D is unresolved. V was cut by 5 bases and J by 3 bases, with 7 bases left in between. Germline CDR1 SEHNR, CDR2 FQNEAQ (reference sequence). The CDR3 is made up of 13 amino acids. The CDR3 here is CASSLTDTGELFF. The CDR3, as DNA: TGTGCCAGCAGCCTCACCGACACCGGGGAGCTGTTTTTT. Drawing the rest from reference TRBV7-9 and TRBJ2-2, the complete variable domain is DTGVSQNPRHKITKRGQNVTFRCDPISEHNRLYWYRQTLGQGPEFLTYFQNEAQLEKSRLLSDRFSAERPKGSFSTLEIQRTEQGDSAMYLCASSLTDTGELFFGEGSRLTVL.

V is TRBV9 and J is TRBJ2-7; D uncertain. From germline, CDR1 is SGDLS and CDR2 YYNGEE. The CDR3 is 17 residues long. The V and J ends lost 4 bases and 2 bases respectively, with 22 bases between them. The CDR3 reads CASSIMKGETPAYEQYF. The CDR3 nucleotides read TGTGCCAGCAGCATAATGAAGGGTGAAACCCCCGCCTACGAGCAGTACTTC.

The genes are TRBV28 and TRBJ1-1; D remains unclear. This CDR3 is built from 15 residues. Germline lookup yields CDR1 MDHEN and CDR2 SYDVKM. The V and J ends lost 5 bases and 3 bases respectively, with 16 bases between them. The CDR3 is CASSPPGVVDTEAFF. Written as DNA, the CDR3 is TGTGCCAGCAGTCCCCCCGGAGTGGTGGACACTGAAGCTTTCTTT.

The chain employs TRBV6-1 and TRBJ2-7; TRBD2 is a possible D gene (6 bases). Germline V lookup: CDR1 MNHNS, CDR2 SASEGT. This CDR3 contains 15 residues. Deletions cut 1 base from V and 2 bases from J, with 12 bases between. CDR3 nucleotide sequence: TGTGCCAGCAGTGAAGGGCTGGAGGGACCCTACGAGCAGTACTTC. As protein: CASSEGLEGPYEQYF.

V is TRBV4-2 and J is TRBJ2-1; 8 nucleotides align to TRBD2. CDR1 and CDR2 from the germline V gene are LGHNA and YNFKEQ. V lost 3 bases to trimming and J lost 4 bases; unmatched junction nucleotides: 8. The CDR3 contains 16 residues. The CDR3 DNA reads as TGTGCCAGCAGCCAGTATACTAGCGGAGAGTACAATGAGCAGTTCTTC. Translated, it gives CASSQYTSGEYNEQFF.

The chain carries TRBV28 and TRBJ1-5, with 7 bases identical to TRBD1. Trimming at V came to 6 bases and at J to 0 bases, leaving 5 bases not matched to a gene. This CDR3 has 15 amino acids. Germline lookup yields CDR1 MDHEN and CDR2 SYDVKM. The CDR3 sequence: CASRGQVASNQPQHF. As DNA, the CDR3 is TGTGCCAGCAGAGGACAGGTGGCTAGCAATCAGCCCCAGCATTTT.

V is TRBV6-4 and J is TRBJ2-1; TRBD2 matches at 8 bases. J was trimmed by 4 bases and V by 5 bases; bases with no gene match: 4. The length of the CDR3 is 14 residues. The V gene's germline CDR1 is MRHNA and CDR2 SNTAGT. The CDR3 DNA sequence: TGTGCCAGCAGTCCGGGACTAGAGTACAATGAGCAGTTCTTC. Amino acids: CASSPGLEYNEQFF.

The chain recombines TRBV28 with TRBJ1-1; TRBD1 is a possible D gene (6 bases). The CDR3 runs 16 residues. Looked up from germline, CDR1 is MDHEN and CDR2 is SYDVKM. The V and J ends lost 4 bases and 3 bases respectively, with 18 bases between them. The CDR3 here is CASSYVQGSWDTEAFF. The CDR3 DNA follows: TGTGCCAGCAGTTATGTCCAGGGGAGTTGGGACACTGAAGCTTTCTTT.

CDR3 residues: CASGSGGSSVNTEAFF. In DNA, the CDR3 is TGTGCCAGCGGCTCGGGAGGTTCTTCCGTGAACACTGAAGCTTTCTTT. The chain links TRBV11-3 to TRBJ1-1; no clear D. There are 16 residues in the CDR3. Germline loops: CDR1 SGHNT, CDR2 YENEEA. V gave up 8 bases and J gave up 0 bases, with 19 bases separating them.

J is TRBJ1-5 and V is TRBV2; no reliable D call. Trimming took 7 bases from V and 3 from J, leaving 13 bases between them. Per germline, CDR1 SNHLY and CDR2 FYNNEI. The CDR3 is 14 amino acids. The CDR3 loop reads CASNGWGSNQPQHF. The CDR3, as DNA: TGTGCCAGCAACGGCTGGGGTTCCAATCAGCCCCAGCATTTT.

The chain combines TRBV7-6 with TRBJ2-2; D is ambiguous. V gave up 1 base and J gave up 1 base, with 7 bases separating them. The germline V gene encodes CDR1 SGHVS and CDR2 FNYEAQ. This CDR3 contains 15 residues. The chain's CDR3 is CASSLDIGNTGELFF. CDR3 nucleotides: TGTGCCAGCAGCTTAGACATAGGGAACACCGGGGAGCTGTTTTTT.

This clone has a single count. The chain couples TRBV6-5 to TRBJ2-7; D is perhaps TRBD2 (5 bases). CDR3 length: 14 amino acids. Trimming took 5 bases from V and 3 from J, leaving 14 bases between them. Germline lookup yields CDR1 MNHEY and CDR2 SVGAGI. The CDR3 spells CASSAGDSYYEQYF. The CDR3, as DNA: TGTGCCAGCAGTGCCGGGGATTCGTACTACGAGCAGTACTTC.

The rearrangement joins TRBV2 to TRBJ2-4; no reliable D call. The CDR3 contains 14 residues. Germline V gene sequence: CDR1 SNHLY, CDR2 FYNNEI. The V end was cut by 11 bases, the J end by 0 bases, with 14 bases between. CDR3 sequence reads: CAGADRRAKNIQYF. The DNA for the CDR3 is TGTGCCGGCGCGGACCGCCGAGCCAAAAACATTCAGTACTTC.

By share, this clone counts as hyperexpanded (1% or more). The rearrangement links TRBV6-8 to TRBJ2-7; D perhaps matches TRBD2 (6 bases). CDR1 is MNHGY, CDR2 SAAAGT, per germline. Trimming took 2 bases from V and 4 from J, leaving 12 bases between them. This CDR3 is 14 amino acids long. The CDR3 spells CASSYGCGTYEQYF. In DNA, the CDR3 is TGTGCCAGCAGTTACGGGTGCGGGACTTACGAGCAGTACTTC.

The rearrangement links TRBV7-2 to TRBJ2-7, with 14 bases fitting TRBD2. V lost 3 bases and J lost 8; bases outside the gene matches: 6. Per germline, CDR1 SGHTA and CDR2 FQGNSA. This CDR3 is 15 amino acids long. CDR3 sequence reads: CASSFGTSGSRKQYF. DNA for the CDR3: TGTGCCAGCAGCTTCGGGACTAGCGGGAGTCGAAAGCAGTACTTC.

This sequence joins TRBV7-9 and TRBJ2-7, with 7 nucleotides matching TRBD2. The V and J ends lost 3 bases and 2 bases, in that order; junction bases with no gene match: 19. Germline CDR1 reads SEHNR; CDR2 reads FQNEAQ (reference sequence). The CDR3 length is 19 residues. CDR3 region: CASSLTAGVRVTRAYEQYF. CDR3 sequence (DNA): TGTGCCAGCAGCTTGACGGCGGGAGTCAGGGTAACGAGAGCCTACGAGCAGTACTTC.

The CDR3 DNA reads as TGTGCCATCAGTGAATGCCCCTGTATACAAAGTCGGGCCAACGTCCTGACTTTC. This sequence encodes CAISECPCIQSRANVLTF. The chain couples TRBV10-3 to TRBJ2-6; D gene unclear. The CDR3 is made up of 18 amino acids. Germline V gene sequence: CDR1 ENHRY, CDR2 SYGVKD. V was shortened by 3 bases and J by 5 bases, with 20 bases between the two germline ends.

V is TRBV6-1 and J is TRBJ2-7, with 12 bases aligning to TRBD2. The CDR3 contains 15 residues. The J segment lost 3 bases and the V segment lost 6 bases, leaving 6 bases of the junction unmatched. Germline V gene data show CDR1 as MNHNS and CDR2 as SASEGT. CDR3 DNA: TGTGCCAGCAGAGGTGGACTAGCGGGGAGCTACGAGCAGTACTTC. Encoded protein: CASRGGLAGSYEQYF.

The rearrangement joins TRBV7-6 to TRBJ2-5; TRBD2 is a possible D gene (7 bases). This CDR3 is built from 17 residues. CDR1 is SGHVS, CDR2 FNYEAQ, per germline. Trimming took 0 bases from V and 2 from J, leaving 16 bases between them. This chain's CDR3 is CASSLALMGGLQETQYF. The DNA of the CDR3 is TGTGCCAGCAGCTTAGCGCTAATGGGGGGGCTGCAAGAGACCCAGTACTTC. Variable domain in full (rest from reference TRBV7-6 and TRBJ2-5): GAGVSQSPRYKVTKRGQDVALRCDPISGHVSLYWYRQALGQGPEFLTYFNYEAQQDKSGLPNDRFSAERPEGSISTLTIQRTEQRDSAMYRCASSLALMGGLQETQYFGPGTRLLVL.

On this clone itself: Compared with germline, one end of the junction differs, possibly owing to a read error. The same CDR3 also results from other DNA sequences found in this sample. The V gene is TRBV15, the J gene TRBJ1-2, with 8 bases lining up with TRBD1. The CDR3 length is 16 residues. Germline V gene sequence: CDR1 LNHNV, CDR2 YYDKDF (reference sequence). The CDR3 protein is CATDTGTGLFNYGYTF. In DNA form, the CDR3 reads TGTGCCACCGATACCGGGACAGGACTCTTTAACTACGGCTACACCTTC.

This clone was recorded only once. The CDR3 sequence: CASSPQGDTEAFF. In DNA, the CDR3 is TGTGCCAGCTCACCACAGGGGGACACTGAAGCTTTCTTT. The chain combines TRBV18 with TRBJ1-1, with D possibly being TRBD1 (6 bases). Trimming cost V 1 base and J 3 bases, with 6 bases left between them. Germline V lookup: CDR1 KGHSH, CDR2 LQKENI. The CDR3 loop spans 13 amino acids.

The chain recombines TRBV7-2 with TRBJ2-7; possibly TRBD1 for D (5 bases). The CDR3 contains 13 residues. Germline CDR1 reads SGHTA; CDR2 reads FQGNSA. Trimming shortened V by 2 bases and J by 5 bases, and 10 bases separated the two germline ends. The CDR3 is CASSLRAGNEQYF. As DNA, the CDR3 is TGTGCCAGCAGCTTACGGGCAGGGAACGAGCAGTACTTC. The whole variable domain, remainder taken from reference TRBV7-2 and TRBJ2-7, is GAGVSQSPSNKVTEKGKDVELRCDPISGHTALYWYRQSLGQGLEFLIYFQGNSAPDKSGLPSDRFSAERTGGSVSTLTIQRTQQEDSAVYLCASSLRAGNEQYFGPGTRLTVT.

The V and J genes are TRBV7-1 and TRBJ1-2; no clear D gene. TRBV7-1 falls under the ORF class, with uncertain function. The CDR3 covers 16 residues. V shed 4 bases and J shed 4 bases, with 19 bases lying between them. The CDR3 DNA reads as TGTGCCAGCAGCTTACATAACGAGGGAAAGACCTATGGCTACACCTTC. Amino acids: CASSLHNEGKTYGYTF.